A selection of T cell receptor beta chains follows, all from one sample in a study of post-analysis software for immune sequencing data. A single record per CDR3 protein comes from TCRdb applying MiXCR to the PCR reads. The sample lists roughly 650,000 distinct CDR3 sequences, over 45% occurring once. Material for sequencing was blood. The origin of the receptors is a girl aged 2-15 years with multiple sclerosis. Each CDR3 is given with its conserved first and last residue. Fields, in order: CDR3 protein, CDR3 DNA, clone size, J gene, V gene, D gene. A D gene is named only where the DNA matches it firmly. Clone size is given for some rows only: seen once, a few or many times, or a class if the clone is expanded.

CDR3aa: CASEWLGEFGGEAFF; CDR3nt: TGTGCCAGCGAGTGGCTAGGCGAGTTTGGGGGAGAAGCTTTCTTT; abundance: NA; j_gene: TRBJ1-1; v_gene: TRBV9; d_gene: NA
CDR3aa: CASESETQYF; CDR3nt: TGTGCCAGCGAGTCAGAGACCCAGTACTTC; abundance: NA; j_gene: TRBJ2-5; v_gene: TRBV2; d_gene: NA
CDR3aa: CASRLEGSYNEQFF; CDR3nt: TGCGCCAGCAGACTAGAAGGCTCCTACAATGAGCAGTTCTTC; abundance: NA; j_gene: TRBJ2-1; v_gene: TRBV5-1; d_gene: NA
CDR3aa: CASCQGGESGANVLTF; CDR3nt: TGTGCCAGCTGCCAAGGGGGGGAATCTGGGGCCAACGTCCTGACTTTC; abundance: NA; j_gene: TRBJ2-6; v_gene: TRBV7-8; d_gene: NA
CDR3aa: CASSLVGRGSRQETQYF; CDR3nt: TGTGCCAGCAGCTTAGTCGGCAGGGGGTCTAGACAAGAGACCCAGTACTTC; abundance: NA; j_gene: TRBJ2-5; v_gene: TRBV11-2; d_gene: TRBD1
CDR3aa: CASSADPLGPGETQYF; CDR3nt: TGTGCCAGCAGCGCGGACCCACTGGGGCCTGGCGAGACCCAGTACTTC; abundance: NA; j_gene: TRBJ2-5; v_gene: TRBV13; d_gene: NA
CDR3aa: CSAGADRTYEQYF; CDR3nt: TGCTCCGCGGGCGCAGACAGGACCTACGAGCAGTACTTC; abundance: NA; j_gene: TRBJ2-7; v_gene: TRBV6-2/TRBV6-3; d_gene: NA
CDR3aa: CASRRGREEYNEQFF; CDR3nt: TGTGCCAGCAGACGAGGCAGGGAGGAGTACAATGAGCAGTTCTTC; abundance: NA; j_gene: TRBJ2-1; v_gene: TRBV12-3/TRBV12-4; d_gene: NA
CDR3aa: CASSQGDSSTDTQYF; CDR3nt: TGTGCCAGCAGCCAAGGGGATAGTAGCACAGATACGCAGTATTTT; abundance: NA; j_gene: TRBJ2-3; v_gene: TRBV3-1; d_gene: NA
CDR3aa: CSVTTTPSGKTQYF; CDR3nt: TGCAGCGTCACGACGACCCCCTCTGGGAAGACCCAGTACTTC; abundance: NA; j_gene: TRBJ2-5; v_gene: TRBV29-1; d_gene: NA
CDR3aa: CASSEAQDSSYEQYF; CDR3nt: TGTGCCAGCAGTGAAGCGCAGGACAGCTCCTACGAGCAGTACTTC; abundance: NA; j_gene: TRBJ2-7; v_gene: TRBV6-1; d_gene: NA
CDR3aa: CSVEPIRTGEQFF; CDR3nt: TGCAGCGTTGAACCGATACGGACAGGGGAGCAGTTCTTC; abundance: few; j_gene: TRBJ2-1; v_gene: TRBV29-1; d_gene: TRBD1